The clone carrying this TCR beta chain was counted only a few times. Its target is unknown. This sample was taken from a study of CD8+ T cells in alopecia areata. Across the study: Twice a day, 5 to 10 mg of oral tofacitinib was administered to treated patients.

TCR sequencing used cDNA made by reverse transcription of extracted RNA. Generated by immunoSEQ multiplex PCR, the TCRdb table keeps only in-frame clones and is missing some. Of about 3,900 clones in the sample, approximately 70% were seen once. Study-wide results and caveats: Only one nonresponder was present, which leaves the link between baseline CD8+ expansion and response uncertain. Scalp specimens additionally yield sequences from normal skin's resident alphabeta T cells. Tofacitinib produced a significant decrease in scalp clonality and in expanded CD8+ clones among the top 100.

V was trimmed by 0 bases and J by 6 bases, leaving 8 bases between them. Germline V CDR1 and CDR2: MNHNY, SVGAGI (reference sequence). CDR3 length: 14 residues. Treatment in this sample: oral pan-JAK inhibitor, 5-10 mg twice daily. Punch biopsies of lesional scalp, plus peripheral blood, were taken from alopecia areata patients. Specimen: skin, collected at week 24, from a patient treated with tofacitinib. V usage is TRBV6-6 and J usage is TRBJ1-4, with D possibly TRBD1 on 5 matching bases. The origin of this receptor is a human donor with alopecia areata. The CDR3 coding sequence is TGTGCCAGCAGTTACTCCGTAGGGGATGAAAAACTGTTTTTT. This translates into CASSYSVGDEKLFF.